These 14 T cell receptor beta chains share one sample of origin, sequenced in a study of blood T cells in healthy people across ages. Sample-barcoded 5' priming and a J-beta primer mix drove a second PCR of roughly 6 to 12 cycles. Each CDR3 protein gets one entry after TCRdb re-called the 5' RACE reads with MiXCR. The sample yields 1.5 million or so distinct CDR3 sequences, around 39% seen once. Sequencing used blood. The origin of the receptors is a young woman in good health.

V is TRBV7-9 and J is TRBJ1-2; D gene uncertain. The CDR3 is made up of 15 amino acids. The germline gives CDR1 SEHNR, CDR2 FQNEAQ (reference sequence). V was shortened by 5 bases and J by 5 bases, with 18 bases between the two germline ends. The CDR3 DNA reads as TGTGCCAGCAGCCTTCCGCAGTGGTCCTCGTATGGCTACACCTTC. Encoded protein: CASSLPQWSSYGYTF.

The genes are TRBV28 and TRBJ2-1; 11 positions match TRBD2. Germline V CDR1 and CDR2: MDHEN, SYDVKM. The CDR3 totals 16 residues. The junction had 7 bases not matched to a gene; V was cut back by 8 bases and J by 1 base. The CDR3 region is CASVGTSGGSYNEQFF. CDR3 DNA: TGTGCCAGCGTGGGCACTAGCGGGGGATCCTACAATGAGCAGTTCTTC.

This clonotype was detected once. This chain uses TRBV11-2 with TRBJ1-1; the D is unclear. The CDR3 contains 16 residues. Trimming took 5 bases from V and 4 from J, leaving 20 bases between them. Germline V gene data show CDR1 as SGHAT and CDR2 as FQNNGV. The CDR3 spells CASSRTSWEASTEAFF. In DNA, the CDR3 is TGTGCCAGCAGCCGTACCTCCTGGGAGGCTAGCACTGAAGCTTTCTTT.

This clonotype came up a few times. The chain recombines TRBV9 with TRBJ2-7; 7 bases fit TRBD1. Germline assignment: CDR1 SGDLS and CDR2 YYNGEE. This CDR3 comprises 15 residues. V lost 9 bases to trimming and J lost 2 bases; unmatched junction nucleotides: 14. In nucleotides, the CDR3 is TGTGCCACCCCGGGACAGAAGCTATTTACCTACGAGCAGTACTTC. This translates into CATPGQKLFTYEQYF.

The genes are TRBV20-1 and TRBJ2-7; 11 bases fit TRBD2. The CDR3 sequence is 14 residues long. V was clipped by 3 bases and J by 7 bases; unmatched bases: 8. The germline gives CDR1 DFQATT, CDR2 SNEGSKA (reference sequence). CDR3 amino acids: CSASRLAGGKEQYF. In DNA, the CDR3 is TGCAGTGCTAGTAGGCTAGCGGGAGGTAAAGAGCAGTACTTC.

This clonotype was counted at least ten times. The V gene is TRBV12-3 or TRBV12-4, the J gene TRBJ1-1, with 7 positions matching TRBD1. With V trimmed by 6 bases and J by 8 bases, 9 bases remained unmatched. This CDR3 is built from 13 residues. The CDR3 sequence: CASRTGEGREAFF. CDR3 nucleotide sequence: TGTGCCAGCAGAACAGGGGAAGGTAGAGAAGCTTTCTTT.

CDR3 sequence reads: CSARAQILANQETQFF. Here the CDR3 DNA reads TGCAGTGCTAGAGCTCAAATTCTAGCGAACCAAGAGACCCAGTTCTTC. The chain joins TRBV20-1 to TRBJ2-5; the D gene is possibly TRBD2 (6 bases). The DNA end is a closer match to TRBJ2-1, so the J assignment may be wrong. The CDR3 length is 16 residues. CDR1 and CDR2 from the germline V gene are DFQATT and SNEGSKA (reference sequence).

In regard to this clonotype: An end of the junction does not agree with germline; a read error may underlie this. This rearrangement joins TRBV7-9 to TRBJ2-1; 7 bases map to TRBD1. Germline V gene data show CDR1 as SEHNR and CDR2 as FQNEAQ (reference sequence). The CDR3 contains 11 residues. The CDR3 DNA sequence: TGTACCAGCAGCTCGGACAGGCCCCAGTTCTTC. Translating gives CTSSSDRPQFF. Full variable domain (missing parts from reference TRBV7-9 and TRBJ2-1): DTGVSQNPRHKITKRGQNVTFRCDPISEHNRLYWYRQTLGQGPEFLTYFQNEAQLEKSRLLSDRFSAERPKGSFSTLEIQRTEQGDSAMYLCTSSSDRPQFFGPGTRLTVL.

V gene TRBV14 combines with J gene TRBJ2-5, with 7 bases lining up with TRBD2. With V trimmed by 3 bases and J by 11 bases, 6 bases remained unmatched. The V gene's germline CDR1 is SGHDN and CDR2 FVKESK. The CDR3 is made up of 12 amino acids. The CDR3 spells CASSHDPREQYF. The DNA for the CDR3 is TGTGCCAGCAGCCATGACCCGCGGGAGCAGTACTTC.

A word on this clonotype: This clone may be a read error of a much larger clone one base away. V gene TRBV28 combines with J gene TRBJ2-3; D is undetermined. The length of the CDR3 is 15 residues. CDR1 and CDR2 (germline): MDHEN, SYDVKM. Deletions cut 8 bases from V and 3 bases from J, with 18 bases between. The CDR3: CASRSAGPTTDTQYF. DNA for the CDR3: TGTGCCAGCCGCTCGGCCGGGCCTACTACAGATACGCAGTATTTT.

This clonotype showed up just a few times. The chain links TRBV28 to TRBJ2-3, with D maybe TRBD1 (7 bases). The CDR3 consists of 11 residues. Trimming removed 7 bases at V and 11 bases at J, with 13 bases between. CDR1 and CDR2 (germline): MDHEN, SYDVKM. CDR3 coding DNA: TGTGCCAGCACCCAGGGGGGCCAGCAGTATTTT. Translated: CASTQGGQQYF.

Only one count was recorded for this clonotype. The chain recombines TRBV9 with TRBJ1-1; 9 bases line up with TRBD1. V shed 0 bases, J shed 3 bases, and the junction held 6 bases outside the gene matches. The CDR3 is made up of 16 amino acids. In germline, CDR1 is SGDLS, CDR2 YYNGEE. CDR3 protein: CASSVVGTGSYTEAFF. The CDR3 DNA follows: TGTGCCAGCAGCGTAGTCGGGACAGGGAGCTACACTGAAGCTTTCTTT. The full variable domain, its missing parts supplied by reference TRBV9 and TRBJ1-1, is DSGVTQTPKHLITATGQRVTLRCSPRSGDLSVYWYQQSLDQGLQFLIQYYNGEERAKGNILERFSAQQFPDLHSELNLSSLELGDSALYFCASSVVGTGSYTEAFFGQGTRLTVV.

This clonotype was counted only a few times. The chain has TRBV9 and TRBJ2-7; the match to TRBD1 covers 7 bases. CDR1 and CDR2 from the germline V gene are SGDLS and YYNGEE. Unmatched junction bases numbered 8, after V lost 3 bases and J lost 2 bases. The CDR3 covers 15 residues. CDR3: CASSATLGQTYEQYF. In nucleotides, the CDR3 is TGTGCCAGCAGCGCAACCTTGGGACAGACCTACGAGCAGTACTTC. Full variable domain (rest looked up from reference TRBV9 and TRBJ2-7): DSGVTQTPKHLITATGQRVTLRCSPRSGDLSVYWYQQSLDQGLQFLIQYYNGEERAKGNILERFSAQQFPDLHSELNLSSLELGDSALYFCASSATLGQTYEQYFGPGTRLTVT.

The genes are TRBV28 and TRBJ1-5; 11 nucleotides line up with TRBD1. J gave up 6 bases and V 6 bases, and 7 bases lay outside the gene matches. The CDR3 has 15 amino acids. In germline, CDR1 is MDHEN, CDR2 SYDVKM. The CDR3 sequence is CASSPRDRGTQPQHF. Written as DNA, the CDR3 is TGTGCCAGCAGCCCCCGGGACAGGGGGACTCAGCCCCAGCATTTT.